This entry describes one TCR beta chain. Antigen: not known. Using unique molecular identifiers, the investigators prepared the TCRbeta library. TCRdb re-called the PCR reads through MiXCR, storing one row per CDR3 protein. The sample comprises about 610,000 distinct CDR3 sequences, around 27% of which are singletons, and about a third rests with the top ten. This record comes from a study of T-cell reconstitution after alpha-beta-depleted transplantation in children. Study-wide points: Where alpha-beta T cells came from about two months after transplant was reportedly several hundred expanded graft clones.

This sequence originates from a boy less than two years old with Wiskott-Aldrich syndrome, due to receive a stem cell transplant. Specimen: PBMCs, collected before TCRalphabeta/CD19-depleted stem cell transplant.

The CDR3 coding sequence is TGTGCCAGCAGTTTACGGGGGACCATGAACACTGAAGCTTTCTTT. It specifies CASSLRGTMNTEAFF. V and J are TRBV12-3 or TRBV12-4 and TRBJ1-1; weak D call: TRBD1 (5 bases). The V gene lost 2 bases and the J gene lost 0 bases, with 10 bases spanning the gap. This CDR3 comprises 15 residues.